This TCR beta chain was documented in a study of blood T cell repertoires in COVID-19. Looking at the study overall: The United States, Italy and Spain supplied acute and convalescent COVID-19 samples.

Germline V gene data show CDR1 as SGHTS and CDR2 as YDEGEE. Between the trimmed V and J ends, which lost 2 bases and 3 bases, there was a span of 11 bases. There are 14 residues in the CDR3. Patients from Seattle were sampled longitudinally, starting during active infection. As processed by the authors: Estimation of nucleated cell counts was performed using reference gene primer amplification. Data came from immunoSEQ multiplex PCR; TCRdb stores just in-frame clones and leaves some out. V, J and clone size are taken as reported in that table, and D and trimming were inferred from the DNA itself. The sample has about 150,000 clones, around 87% seen once.

Sequenced input: peripheral blood. The receptor comes from a man between 18 and 29 years old with COVID-19, enrolled during active disease. This chain links TRBV5-8 with TRBJ1-2; TRBD1 might be the D (5 bases). CDR3 amino acids: CASSFGRAYYGYTF. DNA for the CDR3: TGTGCCAGCAGCTTTGGCAGGGCCTACTATGGCTACACCTTC.